The 14 T cell receptor beta chains below come from one sample, sequenced in a study of monozygotic twins with inflammatory bowel disease. Each CDR3 protein gets one entry in TCRdb, which reprocessed the 5' RACE reads and gives no DNA. Its table records roughly 300,000 distinct CDR3 sequences. Sequences were obtained from blood. All receptors come from a human donor with ulcerative colitis or Crohn's disease, or a healthy co-twin of an affected twin (not recorded which).

The chain has TRBV20-1 and TRBJ1-4; lacking DNA, the TRBD1 call made by TCRdb goes unchecked. Germline lookup yields CDR1 DFQATT and CDR2 SNEGSKA (reference sequence). The CDR3 has 14 residues. The CDR3 here is CSARDIRGGEKLFF.

V and J are TRBV9 and TRBJ1-6; TCRdb's assignment of TRBD1 cannot be checked, as there is no DNA. Germline V gene lookup returns CDR1 SGDLS and CDR2 YYNGEE. This CDR3 comprises 14 residues. CDR3 loop: CASSDDTRGGPLHF.

This sequence joins TRBV7-9 and TRBJ2-5. This CDR3 has 14 amino acids. Germline V gene data show CDR1 as SEHNR and CDR2 as FQNEAQ (reference sequence). CDR3 loop: CASSSEQGKETQYF.

This rearrangement joins TRBV7-2 to TRBJ2-1. CDR1 is SGHTA, CDR2 FQGNSA, per germline. This CDR3 has 15 amino acids. CDR3 amino acids: CASSLDRASYNEQFF.

The chain uses TRBV7-2 and TRBJ1-4; there is no DNA to check the TCRdb D call of TRBD1. Germline CDR1 reads SGHTA; CDR2 reads FQGNSA. The CDR3 consists of 15 residues. CDR3 in amino acids: CASSLMRGTNEKLFF.

The chain couples TRBV20-1 to TRBJ2-7; the TCRdb D gene call, TRBD2, has no DNA to confirm it. Germline V lookup: CDR1 DFQATT, CDR2 SNEGSKA (reference sequence). The CDR3 is made up of 12 amino acids. CDR3: CSMKRGETRQYF.

The chain couples TRBV7-9 to TRBJ2-1; TCRdb's assignment of TRBD1 cannot be checked, as there is no DNA. Germline CDR1 is SEHNR and CDR2 is FQNEAQ (reference sequence). This CDR3 comprises 14 residues. CDR3 region: CASRRHTPGSEQFF. The full variable domain, with the rest looked up from reference TRBV7-9 and TRBJ2-1, is DTGVSQNPRHKITKRGQNVTFRCDPISEHNRLYWYRQTLGQGPEFLTYFQNEAQLEKSRLLSDRFSAERPKGSFSTLEIQRTEQGDSAMYLCASRRHTPGSEQFFGPGTRLTVL.

The chain has TRBV20-1 and TRBJ2-7; absent DNA, TCRdb's TRBD2 call cannot be checked. The CDR3 extends over 14 amino acids. Per germline, CDR1 DFQATT and CDR2 SNEGSKA (reference sequence). The CDR3 loop is CSATVRTPRGEQYF.

The rearrangement joins TRBV12-3 or TRBV12-4 to TRBJ1-2; the D gene TCRdb calls, TRBD1, cannot be checked with no DNA. The CDR3 is 15 residues long. CDR3 residues: CASSLNTGGGYGYTF.

This chain joins TRBV7-2 and TRBJ1-1; the D call from TCRdb, TRBD1, cannot be confirmed without DNA. CDR3 size: 16 residues. Germline CDR1 reads SGHTA; CDR2 reads FQGNSA. CDR3 sequence reads: CASSFWGDNRNTEAFF.

The V call is TRBV6-5, the J call TRBJ2-1; the D call of TRBD1 rests on TCRdb alone, since no DNA is present to check it. The germline V gene has CDR1 MNHEY and CDR2 SVGAGI. The CDR3 is 17 residues long. The CDR3 loop is CASSYSAPAGIYNEQFF.

This chain uses TRBV7-2 with TRBJ1-1. Germline-derived CDR1 and CDR2 are SGHTA and FQGNSA. This CDR3 region has 13 residues. CDR3: CASSWGGNTEAFF.

The V and J genes are TRBV18 and TRBJ2-1; the D gene TCRdb calls, TRBD2, cannot be checked with no DNA. Germline CDR1 reads KGHSH; CDR2 reads LQKENI. The CDR3 is 14 residues long. The CDR3 reads CASSGTSGYNEQFF.

The V call is TRBV12-3 or TRBV12-4, the J call TRBJ2-4; TCRdb outputs TRBD1, but without DNA this stays unchecked. CDR3 length: 15 residues. The CDR3 here is CASSLAQGNKNIQYF.